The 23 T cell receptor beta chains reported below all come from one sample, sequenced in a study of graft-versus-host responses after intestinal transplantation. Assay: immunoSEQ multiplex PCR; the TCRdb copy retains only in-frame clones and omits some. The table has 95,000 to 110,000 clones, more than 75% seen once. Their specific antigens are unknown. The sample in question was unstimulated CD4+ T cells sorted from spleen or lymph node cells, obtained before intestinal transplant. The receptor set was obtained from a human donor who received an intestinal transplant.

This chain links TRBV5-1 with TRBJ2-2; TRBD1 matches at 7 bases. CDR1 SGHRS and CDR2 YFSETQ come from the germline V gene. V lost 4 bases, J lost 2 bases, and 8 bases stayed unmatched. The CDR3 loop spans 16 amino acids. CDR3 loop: CASSPRDSINTGELFF. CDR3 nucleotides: TGCGCCAGCAGCCCCCGGGACAGTATAAACACCGGGGAGCTGTTTTTT.

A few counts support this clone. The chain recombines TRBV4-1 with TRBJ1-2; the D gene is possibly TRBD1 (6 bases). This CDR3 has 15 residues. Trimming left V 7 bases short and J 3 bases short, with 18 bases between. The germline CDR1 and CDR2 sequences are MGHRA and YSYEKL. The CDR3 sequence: CASTLSTGPHYGYTF. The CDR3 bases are TGCGCCAGCACCTTATCGACAGGACCTCACTATGGCTACACCTTC.

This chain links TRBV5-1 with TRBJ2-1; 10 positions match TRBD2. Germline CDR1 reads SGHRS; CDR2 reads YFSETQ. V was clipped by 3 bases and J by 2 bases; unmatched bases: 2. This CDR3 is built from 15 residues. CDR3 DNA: TGCGCCAGCAGCTCAGGACTAGCGGCCTACAATGAGCAGTTCTTC. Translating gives CASSSGLAAYNEQFF.

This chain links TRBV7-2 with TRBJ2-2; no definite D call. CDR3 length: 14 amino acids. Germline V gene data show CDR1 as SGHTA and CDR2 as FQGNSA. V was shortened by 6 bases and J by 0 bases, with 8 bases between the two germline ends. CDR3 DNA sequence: TGTGCCAGCAGGGGTAGGTCGAACACCGGGGAGCTGTTTTTT. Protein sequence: CASRGRSNTGELFF. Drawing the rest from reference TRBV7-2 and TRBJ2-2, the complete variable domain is GAGVSQSPSNKVTEKGKDVELRCDPISGHTALYWYRQSLGQGLEFLIYFQGNSAPDKSGLPSDRFSAERTGGSVSTLTIQRTQQEDSAVYLCASRGRSNTGELFFGEGSRLTVL.

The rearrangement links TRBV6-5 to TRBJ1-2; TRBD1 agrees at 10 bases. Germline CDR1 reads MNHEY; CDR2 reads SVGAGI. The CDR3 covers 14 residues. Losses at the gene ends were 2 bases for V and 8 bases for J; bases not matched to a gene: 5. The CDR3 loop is CASSYGTGATGYTF. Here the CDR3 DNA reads TGTGCCAGCAGTTACGGGACAGGGGCCACCGGCTACACCTTC.

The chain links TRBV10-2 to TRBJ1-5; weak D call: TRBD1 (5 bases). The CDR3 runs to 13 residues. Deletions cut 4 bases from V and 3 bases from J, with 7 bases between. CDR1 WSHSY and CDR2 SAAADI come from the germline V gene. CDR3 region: CASSGQHNQPQHF. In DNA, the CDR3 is TGCGCCAGCAGTGGACAGCACAATCAGCCCCAGCATTTT.

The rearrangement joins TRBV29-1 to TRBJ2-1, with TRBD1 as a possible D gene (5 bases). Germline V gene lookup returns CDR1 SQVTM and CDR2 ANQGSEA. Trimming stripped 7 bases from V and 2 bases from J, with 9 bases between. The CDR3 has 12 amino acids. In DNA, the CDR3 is TGCAGCGGGGGCGGAACCTACAATGAGCAGTTCTTC. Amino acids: CSGGGTYNEQFF.

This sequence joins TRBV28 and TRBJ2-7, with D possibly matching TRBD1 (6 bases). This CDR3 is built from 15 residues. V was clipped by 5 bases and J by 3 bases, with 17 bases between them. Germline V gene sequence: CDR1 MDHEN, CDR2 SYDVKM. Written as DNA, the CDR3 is TGTGCCAGCAGTCCCCCCGGGACACCCGGCTACGAGCAGTACTTC. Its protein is CASSPPGTPGYEQYF.

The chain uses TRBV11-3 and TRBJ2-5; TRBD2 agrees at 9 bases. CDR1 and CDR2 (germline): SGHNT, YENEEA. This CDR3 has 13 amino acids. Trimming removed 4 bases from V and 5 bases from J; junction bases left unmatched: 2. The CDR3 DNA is TGTGCCAGCAGCTCCGGACTAGCGGAGACCCAGTACTTC. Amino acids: CASSSGLAETQYF. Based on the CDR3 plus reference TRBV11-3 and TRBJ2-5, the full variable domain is EAGVVQSPRYKIIEKKQPVAFWCNPISGHNTLYWYLQNLGQGPELLIRYENEEAVDDSQLPKDRFSAERLKGVDSTLKIQPAELGDSAVYLCASSSGLAETQYFGPGTRLLVL.

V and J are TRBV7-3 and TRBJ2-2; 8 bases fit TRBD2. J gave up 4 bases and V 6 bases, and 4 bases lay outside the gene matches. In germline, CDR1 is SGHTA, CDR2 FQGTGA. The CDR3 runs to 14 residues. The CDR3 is CASRPGGTTGELFF. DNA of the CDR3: TGTGCCAGCAGGCCGGGGGGGACCACCGGGGAGCTGTTTTTT.

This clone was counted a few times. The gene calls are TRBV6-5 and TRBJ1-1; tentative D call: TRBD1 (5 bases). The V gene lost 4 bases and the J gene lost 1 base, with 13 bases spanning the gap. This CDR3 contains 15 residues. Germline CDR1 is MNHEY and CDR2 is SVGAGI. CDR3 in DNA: TGTGCCAGCAGTTGGGGGGTGGGGCGGAACACTGAAGCTTTCTTT. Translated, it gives CASSWGVGRNTEAFF.

The CDR3 DNA reads as TGCGCCAGCAGCCTAGCGGGAGGTGAGCAGTTCTTC. It is translated as CASSLAGGEQFF. The V and J genes are TRBV5-1 and TRBJ2-1; 11 positions agree with TRBD2. CDR1 is SGHRS and CDR2 is YFSETQ in the germline V gene. The ends lost 4 bases at V and 9 bases at J; junction bases unmatched: 0. The CDR3 spans 12 residues.

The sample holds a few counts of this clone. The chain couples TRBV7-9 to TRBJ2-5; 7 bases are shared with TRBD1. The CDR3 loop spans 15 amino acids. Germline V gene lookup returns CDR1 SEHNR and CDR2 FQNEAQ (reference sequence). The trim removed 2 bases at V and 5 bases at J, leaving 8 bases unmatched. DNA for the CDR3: TGTGCCAGCAGCTTAAGGGCAGGGGGTGGTGAGACCCAGTACTTC. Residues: CASSLRAGGGETQYF.

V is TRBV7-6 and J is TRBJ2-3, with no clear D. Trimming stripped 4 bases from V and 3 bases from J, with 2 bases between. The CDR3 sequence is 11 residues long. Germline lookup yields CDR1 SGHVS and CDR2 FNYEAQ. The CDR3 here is CASSSTDTQYF. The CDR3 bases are TGTGCCAGCAGCTCGACAGATACGCAGTATTTT.

The CDR3 reads CASSLNIGGGYGYTF. The CDR3 DNA sequence: TGTGCCAGCAGCCTTAACATCGGGGGAGGCTATGGCTACACCTTC. The V call is TRBV14, the J call TRBJ1-2; possibly TRBD1 for D (5 bases). V lost 4 bases and J 4 bases, leaving 16 bases between the germline ends. CDR1 SGHDN and CDR2 FVKESK come from the germline V gene. The CDR3 covers 15 residues.

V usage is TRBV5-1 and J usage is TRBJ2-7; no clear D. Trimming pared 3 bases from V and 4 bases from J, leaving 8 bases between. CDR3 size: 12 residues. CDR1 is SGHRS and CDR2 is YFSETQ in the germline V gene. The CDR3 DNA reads TGCGCCAGCAGCTGGGGAAATTACGAGCAGTACTTC. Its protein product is CASSWGNYEQYF.

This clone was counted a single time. In nucleotides, the CDR3 is TGTGCCAGCAGCGACCGACTGCCCCAGTACAATGAGCAGTTCTTC. This codes for CASSDRLPQYNEQFF. The V and J genes are TRBV11-2 and TRBJ2-1; D ambiguous. There are 15 residues in the CDR3. Between the trimmed V and J ends, which lost 5 bases and 4 bases, there was a span of 15 bases. Germline V gene data show CDR1 as SGHAT and CDR2 as FQNNGV.

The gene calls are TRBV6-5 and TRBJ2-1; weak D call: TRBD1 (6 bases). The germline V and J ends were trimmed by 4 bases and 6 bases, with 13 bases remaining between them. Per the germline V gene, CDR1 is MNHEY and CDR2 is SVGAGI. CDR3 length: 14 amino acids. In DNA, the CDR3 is TGTGCCAGCAGTTTTAGGGGGTCAGGCAATGAGCAGTTCTTC. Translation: CASSFRGSGNEQFF.

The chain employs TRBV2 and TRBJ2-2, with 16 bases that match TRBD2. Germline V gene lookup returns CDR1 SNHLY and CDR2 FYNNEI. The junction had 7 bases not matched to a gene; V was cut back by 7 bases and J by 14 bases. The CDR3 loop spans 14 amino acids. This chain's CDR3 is CASNPGLAGGGLFF. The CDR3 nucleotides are TGTGCCAGCAACCCGGGACTAGCGGGGGGGGGCCTGTTTTTT.

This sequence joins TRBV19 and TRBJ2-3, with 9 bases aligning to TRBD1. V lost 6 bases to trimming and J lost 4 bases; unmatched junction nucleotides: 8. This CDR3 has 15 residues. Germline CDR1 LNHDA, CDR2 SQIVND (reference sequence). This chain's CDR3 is CASRKQGADADTQYF. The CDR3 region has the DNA TGTGCCAGTAGGAAACAGGGGGCGGACGCAGATACGCAGTATTTT.

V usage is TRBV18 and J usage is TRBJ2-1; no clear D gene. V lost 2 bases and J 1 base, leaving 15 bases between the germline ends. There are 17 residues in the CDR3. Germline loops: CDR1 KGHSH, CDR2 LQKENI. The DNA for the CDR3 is TGTGCCAGCTCACCAAGGGCAGAATCGGTGTCCTACAATGAGCAGTTCTTC. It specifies CASSPRAESVSYNEQFF.

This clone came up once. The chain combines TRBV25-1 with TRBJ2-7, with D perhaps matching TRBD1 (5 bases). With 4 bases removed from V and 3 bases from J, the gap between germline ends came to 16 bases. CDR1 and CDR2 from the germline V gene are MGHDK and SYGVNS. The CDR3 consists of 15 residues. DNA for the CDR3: TGTGCCAGCAGTGGGGGCGCGTTAACACTCTACGAGCAGTACTTC. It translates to CASSGGALTLYEQYF.

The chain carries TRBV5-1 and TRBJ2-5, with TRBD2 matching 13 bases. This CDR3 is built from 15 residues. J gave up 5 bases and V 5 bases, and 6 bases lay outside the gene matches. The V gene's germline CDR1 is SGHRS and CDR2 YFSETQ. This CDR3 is CASSSWTSGGETQYF. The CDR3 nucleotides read TGCGCCAGCAGTTCCTGGACTAGCGGGGGTGAGACCCAGTACTTC.